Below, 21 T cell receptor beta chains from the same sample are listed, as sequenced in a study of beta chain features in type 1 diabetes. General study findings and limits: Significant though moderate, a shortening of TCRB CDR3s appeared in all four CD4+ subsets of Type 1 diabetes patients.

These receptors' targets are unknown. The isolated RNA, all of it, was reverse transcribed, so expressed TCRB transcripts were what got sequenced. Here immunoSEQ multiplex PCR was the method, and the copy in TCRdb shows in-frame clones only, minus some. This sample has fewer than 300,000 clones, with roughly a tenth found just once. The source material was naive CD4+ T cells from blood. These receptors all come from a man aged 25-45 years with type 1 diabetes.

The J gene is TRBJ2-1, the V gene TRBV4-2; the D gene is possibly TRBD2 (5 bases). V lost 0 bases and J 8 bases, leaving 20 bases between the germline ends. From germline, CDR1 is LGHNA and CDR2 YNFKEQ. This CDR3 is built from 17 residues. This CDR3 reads CASSQDFSGATWDEQFF. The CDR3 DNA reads TGTGCCAGCAGCCAAGATTTCAGCGGAGCCACTTGGGATGAGCAGTTCTTC.

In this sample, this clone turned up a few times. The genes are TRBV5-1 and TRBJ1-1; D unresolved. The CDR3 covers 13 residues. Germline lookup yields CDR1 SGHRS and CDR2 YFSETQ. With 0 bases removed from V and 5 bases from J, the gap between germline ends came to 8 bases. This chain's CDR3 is CASSLGRGTEAFF. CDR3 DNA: TGCGCCAGCAGCTTGGGCCGAGGTACTGAAGCTTTCTTT.

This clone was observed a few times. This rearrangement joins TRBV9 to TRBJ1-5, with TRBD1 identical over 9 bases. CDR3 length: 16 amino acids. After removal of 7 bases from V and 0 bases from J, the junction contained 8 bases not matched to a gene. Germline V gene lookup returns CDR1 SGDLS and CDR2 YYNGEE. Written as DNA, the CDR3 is TGTGCCAGCCCCAGGACAGGGGCCGGTAGCAATCAGCCCCAGCATTTT. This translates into CASPRTGAGSNQPQHF.

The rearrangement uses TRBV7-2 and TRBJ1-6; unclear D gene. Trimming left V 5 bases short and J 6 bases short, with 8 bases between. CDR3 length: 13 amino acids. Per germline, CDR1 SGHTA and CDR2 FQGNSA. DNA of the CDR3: TGTGCCAGCAGCCCCACACGTAATTCACCCCTCCACTTT. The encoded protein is CASSPTRNSPLHF.

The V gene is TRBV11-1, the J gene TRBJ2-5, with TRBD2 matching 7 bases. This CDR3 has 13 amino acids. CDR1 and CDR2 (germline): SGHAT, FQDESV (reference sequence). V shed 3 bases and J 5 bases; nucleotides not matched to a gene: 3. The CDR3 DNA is TGTGCCAGCAGCTTTGCGGGGGTGGAGACCCAGTACTTC. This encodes CASSFAGVETQYF. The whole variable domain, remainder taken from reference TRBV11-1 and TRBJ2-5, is EAEVAQSPRYKITEKSQAVAFWCDPISGHATLYWYRQILGQGPELLVQFQDESVVDDSQLPKDRFSAERLKGVDSTLKIQPAELGDSAMYLCASSFAGVETQYFGPGTRLLVL.

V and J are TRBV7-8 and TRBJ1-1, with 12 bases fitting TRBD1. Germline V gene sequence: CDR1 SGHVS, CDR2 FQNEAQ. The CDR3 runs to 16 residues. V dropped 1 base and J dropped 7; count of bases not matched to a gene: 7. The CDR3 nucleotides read TGTGCCAGCAGCTTAGAGGGGGGGACAGGGGGCTTTGAAGCTTTCTTT. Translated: CASSLEGGTGGFEAFF.

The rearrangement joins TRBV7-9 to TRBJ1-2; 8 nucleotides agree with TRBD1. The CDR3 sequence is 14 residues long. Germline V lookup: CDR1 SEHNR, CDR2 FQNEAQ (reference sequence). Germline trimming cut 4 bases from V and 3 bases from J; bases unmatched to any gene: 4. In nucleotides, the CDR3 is TGTGCCAGCAGCTCCAGGGGGCAGGACTATGGCTACACCTTC. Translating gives CASSSRGQDYGYTF.

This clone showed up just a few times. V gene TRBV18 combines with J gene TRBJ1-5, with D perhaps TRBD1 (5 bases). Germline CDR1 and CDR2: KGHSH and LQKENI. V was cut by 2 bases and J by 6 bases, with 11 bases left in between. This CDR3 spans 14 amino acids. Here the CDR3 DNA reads TGTGCCAGCTCACCAGGTCCGGGGGGTCAGCCCCAGCATTTT. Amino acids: CASSPGPGGQPQHF. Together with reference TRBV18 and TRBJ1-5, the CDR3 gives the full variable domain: NAGVMQNPRHLVRRRGQEARLRCSPMKGHSHVYWYRQLPEEGLKFMVYLQKENIIDESGMPKERFSAEFPKEGPSILRIQQVVRGDSAAYFCASSPGPGGQPQHFGDGTRLSIL.

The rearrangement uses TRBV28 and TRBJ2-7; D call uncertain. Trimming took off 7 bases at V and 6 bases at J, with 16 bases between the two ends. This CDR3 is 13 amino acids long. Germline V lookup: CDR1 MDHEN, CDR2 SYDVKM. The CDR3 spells CASMPVSPVEQYF. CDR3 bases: TGTGCCAGCATGCCGGTGAGCCCTGTCGAGCAGTACTTC.

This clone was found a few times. The CDR3 is CASSESRAGYNEQFF. The CDR3 region has the DNA TGTGCCAGCAGTGAATCCAGGGCGGGGTACAATGAGCAGTTCTTC. This chain connects TRBV25-1 to TRBJ2-1; D might be TRBD2 (6 bases). Trimming removed 1 base from V and 4 bases from J, with 11 bases in between. Per the germline V gene, CDR1 is MGHDK and CDR2 is SYGVNS. The CDR3 runs 15 residues.

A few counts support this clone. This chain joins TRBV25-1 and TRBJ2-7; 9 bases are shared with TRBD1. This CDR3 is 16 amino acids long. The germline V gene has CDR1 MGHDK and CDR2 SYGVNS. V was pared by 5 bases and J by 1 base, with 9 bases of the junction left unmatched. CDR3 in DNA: TGTGCCAGCAGTCCCATCGGACAGGGGAAATCCTACGAGCAGTACTTC. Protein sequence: CASSPIGQGKSYEQYF.

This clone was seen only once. CDR3 amino acids: CASSPPGVGDSPLHF. Written as DNA, the CDR3 is TGTGCCAGTAGTCCTCCGGGGGTCGGGGATTCACCCCTCCACTTT. The chain is built from TRBV19 and TRBJ1-6, with D perhaps matching TRBD1 (5 bases). This CDR3 is built from 15 residues. Deletions cut 5 bases from V and 8 bases from J, with 16 bases between. Germline loops: CDR1 LNHDA, CDR2 SQIVND (reference sequence).

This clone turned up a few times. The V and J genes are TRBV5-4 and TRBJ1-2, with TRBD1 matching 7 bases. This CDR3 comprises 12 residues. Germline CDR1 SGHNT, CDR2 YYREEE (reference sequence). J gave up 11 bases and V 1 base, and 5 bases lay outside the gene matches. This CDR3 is CASSLRDSVYTF. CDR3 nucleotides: TGTGCCAGCAGCTTGAGGGACAGCGTTTACACCTTC.

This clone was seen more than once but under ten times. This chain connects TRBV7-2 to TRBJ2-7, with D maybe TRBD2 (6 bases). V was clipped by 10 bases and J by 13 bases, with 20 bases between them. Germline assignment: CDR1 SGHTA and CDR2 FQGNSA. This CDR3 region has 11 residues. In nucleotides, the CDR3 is TGTGCCACCGTAATGGGGGGTTTTGGATACTTC. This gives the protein CATVMGGFGYF.

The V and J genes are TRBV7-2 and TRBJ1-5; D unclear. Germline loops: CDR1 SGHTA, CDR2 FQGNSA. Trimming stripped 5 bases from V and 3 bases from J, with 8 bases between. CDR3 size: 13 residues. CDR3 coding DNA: TGTGCCAGCAGCCTCGTAGACAATCAGCCCCAGCATTTT. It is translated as CASSLVDNQPQHF.

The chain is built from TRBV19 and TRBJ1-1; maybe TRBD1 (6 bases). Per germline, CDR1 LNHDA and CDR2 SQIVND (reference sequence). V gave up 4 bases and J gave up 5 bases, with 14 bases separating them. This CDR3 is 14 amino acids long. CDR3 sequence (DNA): TGTGCCAGTAGTACCCAAACACAGGGAACTGAAGCTTTCTTT. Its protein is CASSTQTQGTEAFF. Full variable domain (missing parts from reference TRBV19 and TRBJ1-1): DGGITQSPKYLFRKEGQNVTLSCEQNLNHDAMYWYRQDPGQGLRLIYYSQIVNDFQKGDIAEGYSVSREKKESFPLTVTSAQKNPTAFYLCASSTQTQGTEAFFGQGTRLTVV.

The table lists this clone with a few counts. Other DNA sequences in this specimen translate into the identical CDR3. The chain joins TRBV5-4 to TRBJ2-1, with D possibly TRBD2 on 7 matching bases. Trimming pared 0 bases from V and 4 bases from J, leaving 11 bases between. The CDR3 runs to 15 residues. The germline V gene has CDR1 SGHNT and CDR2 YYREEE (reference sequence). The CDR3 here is CASSLGGGAYNEQFF. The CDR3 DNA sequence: TGTGCCAGCAGCTTGGGAGGGGGGGCATACAATGAGCAGTTCTTC.

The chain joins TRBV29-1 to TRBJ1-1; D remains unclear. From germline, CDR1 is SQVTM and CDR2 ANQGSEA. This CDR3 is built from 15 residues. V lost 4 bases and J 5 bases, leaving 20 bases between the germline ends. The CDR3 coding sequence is TGCAGCGTTGTAAATGTAGCAAGCTCGGGAACTGAAGCTTTCTTT. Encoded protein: CSVVNVASSGTEAFF.

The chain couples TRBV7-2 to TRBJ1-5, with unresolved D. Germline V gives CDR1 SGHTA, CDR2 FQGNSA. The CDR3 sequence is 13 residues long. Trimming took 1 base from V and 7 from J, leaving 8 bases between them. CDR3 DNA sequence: TGTGCCAGCAGCTTAGAGCCTACCCAGCCCCAGCATTTT. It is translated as CASSLEPTQPQHF.

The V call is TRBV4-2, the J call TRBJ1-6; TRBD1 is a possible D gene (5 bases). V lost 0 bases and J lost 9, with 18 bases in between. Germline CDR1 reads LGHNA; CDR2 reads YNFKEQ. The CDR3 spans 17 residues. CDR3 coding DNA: TGTGCCAGCAGCCAAGATATGGGCTCGGCAGGGTTTTCACCCCTCCACTTT. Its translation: CASSQDMGSAGFSPLHF.

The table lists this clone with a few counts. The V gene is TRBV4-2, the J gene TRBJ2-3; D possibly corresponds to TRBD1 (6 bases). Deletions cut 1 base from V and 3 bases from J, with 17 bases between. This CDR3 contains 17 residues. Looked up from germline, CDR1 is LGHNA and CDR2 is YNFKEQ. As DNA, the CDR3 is TGTGCCAGCAGCCAAGGTCTGGGGGCCGGTGGAACAGATACGCAGTATTTT. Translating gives CASSQGLGAGGTDTQYF.